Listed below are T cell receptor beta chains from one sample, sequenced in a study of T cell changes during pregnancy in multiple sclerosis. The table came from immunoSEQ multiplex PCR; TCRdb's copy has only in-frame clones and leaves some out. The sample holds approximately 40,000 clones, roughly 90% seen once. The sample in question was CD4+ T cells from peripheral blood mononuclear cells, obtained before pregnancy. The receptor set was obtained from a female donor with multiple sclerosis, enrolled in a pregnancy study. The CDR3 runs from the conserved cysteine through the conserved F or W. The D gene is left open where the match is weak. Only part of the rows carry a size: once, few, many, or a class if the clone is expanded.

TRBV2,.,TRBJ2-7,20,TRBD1,CASSVPGQGLPAFHPYEQYF,TGTGCCAGCAGTGTGCCGGGACAGGGGCTTCCCGCCTTTCATCCCTACGAGCAGTACTTC
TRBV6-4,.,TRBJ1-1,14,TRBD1,CASRINRGHTEAFF,TGTGCCAGCAGGATAAACAGGGGGCACACTGAAGCTTTCTTT
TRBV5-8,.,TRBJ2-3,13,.,CASSITSTDTQYF,TGTGCCAGCAGCATTACTAGCACAGATACGCAGTATTTT
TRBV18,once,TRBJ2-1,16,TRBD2,CASSPPGTRLYNEQFF,TGTGCCAGCTCACCACCCGGGACTAGGCTTTACAATGAGCAGTTCTTC
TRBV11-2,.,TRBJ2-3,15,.,CASSNSLLSTDTQYF,TGTGCCAGCAGTAACTCGCTACTCAGCACAGATACGCAGTATTTT
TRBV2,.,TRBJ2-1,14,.,CASSELGVSNEQFF,TGTGCCAGCAGTGAACTAGGGGTTAGCAATGAGCAGTTCTTC
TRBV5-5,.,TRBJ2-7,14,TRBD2,CASSRGDYSYEQYF,TGTGCCAGCAGCCGGGGGGACTACTCCTACGAGCAGTACTTC
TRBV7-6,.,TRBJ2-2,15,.,CASSFGQLNTGELFF,TGTGCCAGCAGCTTTGGGCAACTGAACACCGGGGAGCTGTTTTTT
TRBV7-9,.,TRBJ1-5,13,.,CASSLGRDQPQHF,TGTGCCAGCAGCTTAGGCAGGGATCAGCCCCAGCATTTT
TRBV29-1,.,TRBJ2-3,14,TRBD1,CSVTDRGRADTQYF,TGCAGCGTTACTGACAGGGGAAGGGCAGATACGCAGTATTTT
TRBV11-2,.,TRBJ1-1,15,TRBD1,CASSVRQGMNTEAFF,TGTGCCAGCAGCGTCAGACAGGGCATGAACACTGAAGCTTTCTTT
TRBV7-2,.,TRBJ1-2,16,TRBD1,CASSSSGGTAIYGYTF,TGTGCCAGCAGCTCCTCCGGAGGGACAGCGATATATGGCTACACCTTC
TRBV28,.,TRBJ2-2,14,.,CASSRPGATGELFF,TGTGCCAGCAGCCGGCCAGGGGCGACCGGGGAGCTGTTTTTT
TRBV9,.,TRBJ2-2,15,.,CASSVVGRNTGELFF,TGTGCCAGCAGCGTAGTGGGCCGGAACACCGGGGAGCTGTTTTTT
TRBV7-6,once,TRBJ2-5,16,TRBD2,CASSLNGLAPQETQYF,TGTGCCAGCAGCTTAAACGGACTAGCCCCCCAAGAGACCCAGTACTTC
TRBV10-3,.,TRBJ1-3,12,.,CAISSSGNTIYF,TGTGCCATCAGCTCCTCTGGAAACACCATATATTTT
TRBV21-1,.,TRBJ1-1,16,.,CASSNYRGDMNTEAFF,TGTGCCAGCAGCAACTACCGGGGGGACATGAACACTGAAGCTTTCTTT
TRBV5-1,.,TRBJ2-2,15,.,CASSPPTGNTGELFF,TGCGCCAGCAGCCCACCGACAGGGAACACCGGGGAGCTGTTTTTT
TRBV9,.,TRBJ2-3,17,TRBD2,CASSVGIAGSSTDTQYF,TGTGCCAGCAGCGTAGGGATAGCGGGATCTAGCACAGATACGCAGTATTTT
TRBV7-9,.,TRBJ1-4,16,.,CASSLAGRPTNEKLFF,TGTGCCAGCAGCTTGGCAGGTAGACCAACTAATGAAAAACTGTTTTTT
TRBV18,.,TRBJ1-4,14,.,CASSIGAVDEKLFF,TGTGCCAGCTCGATTGGGGCGGTTGATGAAAAACTGTTTTTT
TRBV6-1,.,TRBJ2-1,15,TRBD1,CASSGPGQVNNEQFF,TGTGCCAGCAGTGGTCCGGGACAGGTCAACAATGAGCAGTTCTTC
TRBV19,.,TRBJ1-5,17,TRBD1,CASTTLQAQGATQPQHF,TGTGCCAGTACCACCTTGCAGGCGCAGGGGGCCACTCAGCCCCAGCATTTT
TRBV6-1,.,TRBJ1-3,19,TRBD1,CASSEGLGGQTHSGNTIYF,TGTGCCAGCAGTGAAGGCTTAGGGGGACAGACCCACTCTGGAAACACCATATATTTT